A single sample gave rise to the 9 T cell receptor beta chains below, sequenced in a study of blood T cells in healthy people across ages. It was with a sample-barcoded 5' primer and a J-beta primer mix that a second PCR of roughly 7 to 12 cycles was run. TCRdb reprocessed the 5' RACE reads with MiXCR, giving one entry per CDR3 protein. The sample contains over 600,000 distinct CDR3 sequences, around 38% of which appear only once. The sequencing sample was made of blood. Every receptor here comes from an older man in good health.

As concerns this clonotype: One base away lies a much larger clone, so this may be a sequencing read error. CDR3 in amino acids: CASSRQEHCGYTF. In DNA form, the CDR3 reads TGTGCCAGCAGCCGACAGGAACACTGTGGCTACACCTTC. This chain links TRBV5-5 with TRBJ1-2; tentative D call: TRBD1 (6 bases). This CDR3 has 13 amino acids. Trimming left V 4 bases short and J 7 bases short, with 14 bases between. Germline CDR1 is SGHKS and CDR2 is YYEKEE (reference sequence).

In its sample, this clonotype was seen a few times. This may stem from a read error, because a much larger clone lies one nucleotide away. The chain combines TRBV28 with TRBJ1-2; D gene ambiguous. The CDR3 loop spans 13 amino acids. In germline, CDR1 is MDHEN, CDR2 SYDVKM. The ends were cut back, 5 bases at V and 5 bases at J, with 12 bases in the middle. CDR3 sequence: CASSVLNLYGYTF. The CDR3 nucleotides read TGTGCCAGCAGTGTATTGAACCTTTATGGCTACACCTTC.

This clonotype was counted at least ten times. This rearrangement joins TRBV25-1 to TRBJ2-1; 9 nucleotides agree with TRBD2. Germline V gives CDR1 MGHDK, CDR2 SYGVNS. This CDR3 has 16 amino acids. The V segment lost 3 bases and the J segment 4 bases; nucleotides outside the gene matches: 7. Here the CDR3 reads CASSDHGTSRYNEQFF. As DNA, the CDR3 is TGTGCCAGCAGTGACCATGGGACTAGCCGTTACAATGAGCAGTTCTTC.

This clonotype appeared a few times. This chain connects TRBV12-3 or TRBV12-4 to TRBJ2-7, with D possibly being TRBD2 (6 bases). V lost 2 bases to trimming and J lost 4 bases, with 12 bases between them. This CDR3 is 14 amino acids long. CDR3 nucleotides: TGTGCCAGCAGTTTACTGGAGGGTGGTTACGAGCAGTACTTC. It specifies CASSLLEGGYEQYF.

For this clonotype: A read error may account for a junction end that differs from germline. The J gene is TRBJ2-1, the V gene TRBV28; weak D call: TRBD1 (6 bases). This CDR3 is 13 amino acids long. Germline V lookup: CDR1 MDHEN, CDR2 SYDVKM. The CDR3 coding sequence is TGTACCAGCAGTTACAGGGCGTTGAATGAGCAGTTCTTC. Its protein is CTSSYRALNEQFF.

This clonotype has a count of ten or more. This sequence joins TRBV20-1 and TRBJ2-3; TRBD2 aligns across 9 bases. The germline gives CDR1 DFQATT, CDR2 SNEGSKA (reference sequence). V trimming: 3 bases; J trimming: 3 bases; junction bases outside the gene matches: 4. The CDR3 is 14 residues long. The CDR3 DNA sequence: TGCAGTGCTAGTTATAGCGGGAGAACAGATACGCAGTATTTT. Its protein is CSASYSGRTDTQYF.

As regards this clonotype: At one of its ends the junction is not consistent with the germline gene, which may arise from a read error. The rearrangement uses TRBV7-2 and TRBJ1-5; weak D call: TRBD1 (6 bases). From germline, CDR1 is SGHTA and CDR2 FQGNSA. The CDR3 spans 18 residues. The CDR3 sequence is CASRSGGRDPFRNQPRHF. As DNA, the CDR3 is TGTGCCAGCAGATCGGGGGGGCGGGACCCGTTCCGCAATCAGCCCCGGCATTTT. The whole variable domain, filled in from reference TRBV7-2 and TRBJ1-5, reads GAGVSQSPSNKVTEKGKDVELRCDPISGHTALYWYRQSLGQGLEFLIYFQGNSAPDKSGLPSDRFSAERTGGSVSTLTIQRTQQEDSAVYLCASRSGGRDPFRNQPRHFGDGTRLSIL.

This clonotype was detected many times. V usage is TRBV10-1 and J usage is TRBJ2-5; 7 bases agree with TRBD1. Germline-derived CDR1 and CDR2 are WNHNN and SYGVQD (reference sequence). The CDR3 has 16 residues. With 3 bases clipped from V and 0 bases from J, the junction kept 7 bases outside the gene matches. The CDR3 here is CASSEFGTDNQETQYF. As DNA, the CDR3 is TGCGCCAGCAGTGAATTCGGGACAGATAACCAAGAGACCCAGTACTTC.

The chain's CDR3 is CASSPLGPGELFF. CDR3 nucleotides: TGTGCCAGCAGCCCCTTAGGGCCCGGGGAGCTGTTTTTT. J is TRBJ2-2 and V is TRBV9; D is undetermined. V was clipped by 4 bases and J by 6 bases, with 10 bases between them. The CDR3 spans 13 residues. In germline, CDR1 is SGDLS, CDR2 YYNGEE.